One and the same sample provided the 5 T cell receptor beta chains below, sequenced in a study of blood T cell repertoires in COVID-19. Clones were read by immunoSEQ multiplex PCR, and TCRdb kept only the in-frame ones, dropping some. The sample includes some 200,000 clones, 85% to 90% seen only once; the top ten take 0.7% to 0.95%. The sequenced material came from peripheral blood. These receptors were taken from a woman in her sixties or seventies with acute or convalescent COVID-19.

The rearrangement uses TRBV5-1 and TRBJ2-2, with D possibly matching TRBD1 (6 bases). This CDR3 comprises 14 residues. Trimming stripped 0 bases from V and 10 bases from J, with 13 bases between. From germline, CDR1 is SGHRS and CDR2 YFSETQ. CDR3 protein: CASSLDRAGLELFF. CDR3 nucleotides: TGCGCCAGCAGCTTGGACAGGGCCGGTTTGGAGCTGTTTTTT.

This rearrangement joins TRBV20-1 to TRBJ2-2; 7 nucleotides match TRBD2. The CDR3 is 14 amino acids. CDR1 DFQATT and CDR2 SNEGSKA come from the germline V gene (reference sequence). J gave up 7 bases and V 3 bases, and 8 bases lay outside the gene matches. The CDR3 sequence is CSASRASGDGELFF. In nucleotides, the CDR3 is TGCAGTGCTAGTCGGGCTAGCGGTGACGGGGAGCTGTTTTTT.

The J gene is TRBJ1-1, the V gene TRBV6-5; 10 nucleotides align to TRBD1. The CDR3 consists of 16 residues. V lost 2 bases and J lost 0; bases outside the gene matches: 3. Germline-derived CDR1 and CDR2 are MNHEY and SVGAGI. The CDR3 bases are TGTGCCAGCAGTTACAGGGGACAGGGGATGAACACTGAAGCTTTCTTT. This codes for CASSYRGQGMNTEAFF.

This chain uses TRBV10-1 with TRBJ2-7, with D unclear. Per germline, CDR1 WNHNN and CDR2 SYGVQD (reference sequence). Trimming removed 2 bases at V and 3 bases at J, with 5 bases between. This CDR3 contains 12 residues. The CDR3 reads CASSERFYEQYF. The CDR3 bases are TGCGCCAGCAGTGAGCGGTTCTACGAGCAGTACTTC.

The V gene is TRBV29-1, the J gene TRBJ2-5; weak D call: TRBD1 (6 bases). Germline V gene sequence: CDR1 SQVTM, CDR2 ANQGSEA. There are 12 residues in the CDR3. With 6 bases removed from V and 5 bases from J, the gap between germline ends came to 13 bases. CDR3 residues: CSVLQGIETQYF. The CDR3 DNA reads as TGCAGCGTATTACAGGGTATTGAGACCCAGTACTTC.